This TCR beta chain derives from a study of T cells in localized non-small cell lung cancer. Libraries were prepared by immunoSEQ multiplex PCR; TCRdb keeps only in-frame clonotypes and omits some of them. The data contain under 20,000 clones, about 91% of them singletons. The CDR3 loop spans 13 amino acids. CDR1 ENHRY and CDR2 SYGVKD come from the germline V gene. Trimming cost V 0 bases and J 3 bases, with 4 bases left between them. The TCR sequence derives from a woman aged 35 to 69 with stage I lung adenocarcinoma. The sequences come from peripheral blood, collected before any cancer treatment. The chain joins TRBV10-3 to TRBJ2-3; D is uncertain. The CDR3 here is CAISESATDTQYF. CDR3 nucleotides: TGTGCCATCAGTGAGTCGGCTACAGATACGCAGTATTTT.